The clone carrying this T cell receptor beta chain was seen only a few times. Its specificity is unknown. Among the donors, all were healthy bone marrow donors. These data belong to a study of cytomegalovirus exposure and HLA in healthy donors. General study results and limits: Some segments of the V type, notably TRBV6-2 and TRBV6-3, were excluded as indistinguishable.

Germline V gives CDR1 KGHSH, CDR2 LQKENI. This CDR3 region has 15 residues. V gave up 3 bases and J gave up 4 bases; unmatched junction bases: 7. It was with 60 Vbeta and 13 Jbeta primers that the PCR ran. Some clones are missing from TCRdb's copy, which holds only in-frame ones; the method was immunoSEQ multiplex PCR. In the table there are roughly 280,000 clones, just over 70% of which are singletons. This chain joins TRBV18 and TRBJ2-7, with 9 positions matching TRBD1. The sequence was obtained from a female donor in good health and CMV-seronegative. The sequenced material came from PBMCs. The CDR3 here is CASSPVGDRAYEQYF. Written as DNA, the CDR3 is TGTGCCAGCTCACCGGTAGGGGACAGGGCGTACGAGCAGTACTTC.